This T cell receptor (beta chain) was sequenced during a study of neurological immune-mediated disorders. Findings of the study overall: Across subjects, no CDR3 amino acid sequence appeared in expanded clones of more than one subject, a finding that suggested private repertoires in all groups.

The CDR3 is 16 amino acids. Looked up from germline, CDR1 is MNHNS and CDR2 is SASEGT. Each TCR transcript was tagged with a 10-nucleotide random UMI during 5'RACE. Each CDR3 protein is one row after TCRdb ran MiXCR on the 5' RACE reads. The data hold roughly 50,000 distinct CDR3 sequences, with 9.5% to 15% observed a single time. Worth noting for this clonotype: Its matching antigen is unknown. At one of its ends the junction is not consistent with the germline gene, which may arise from a read error.

The chain joins TRBV6-1 to TRBJ1-2; 7 bases match TRBD1. The TCR comes from a woman in her sixties with HTLV-1-associated myelopathy (HAM/TSP). Source material: PBMCs. The CDR3 coding sequence is TGTGCCAGCAGTGAAGGGTACAGGGGATCTCCCAATGGCAACACCTTC. Amino acids: CASSEGYRGSPNGNTF.